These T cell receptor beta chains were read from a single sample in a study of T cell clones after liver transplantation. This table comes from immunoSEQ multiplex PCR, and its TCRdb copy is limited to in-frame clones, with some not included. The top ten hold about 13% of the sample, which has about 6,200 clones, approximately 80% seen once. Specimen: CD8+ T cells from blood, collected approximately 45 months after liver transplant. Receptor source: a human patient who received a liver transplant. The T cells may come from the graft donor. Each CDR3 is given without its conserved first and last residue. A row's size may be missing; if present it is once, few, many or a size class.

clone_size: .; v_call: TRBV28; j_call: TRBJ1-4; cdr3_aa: ASSAPRTGAINEKLF
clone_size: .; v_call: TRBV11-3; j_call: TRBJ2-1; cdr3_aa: ASSSSFRDYYNEQF
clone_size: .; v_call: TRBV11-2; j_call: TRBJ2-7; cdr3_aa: ASSSIQGGVEQY
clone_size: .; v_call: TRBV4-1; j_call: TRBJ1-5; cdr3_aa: ASSAQANQPQH
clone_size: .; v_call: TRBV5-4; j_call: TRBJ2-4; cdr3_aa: ASSPARRVSKNIQY
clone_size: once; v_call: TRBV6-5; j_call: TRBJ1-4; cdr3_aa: ASKKQAWNEKLF
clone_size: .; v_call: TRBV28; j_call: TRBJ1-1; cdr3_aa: ASSFPPAGTEAF
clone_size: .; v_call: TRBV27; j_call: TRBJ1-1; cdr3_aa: ASSLTGGLVEAF
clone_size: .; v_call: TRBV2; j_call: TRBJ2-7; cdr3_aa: ARGQGYSYEQY
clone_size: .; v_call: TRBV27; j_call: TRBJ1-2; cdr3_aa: ASSRRSLDNYGYT
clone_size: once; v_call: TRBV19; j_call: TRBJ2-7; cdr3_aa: ASSGGTGGTYEQY
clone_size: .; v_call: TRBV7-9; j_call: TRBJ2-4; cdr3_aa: ASSSGLAGEGENIQY
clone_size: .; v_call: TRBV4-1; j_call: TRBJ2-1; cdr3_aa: ASSQDNYNNEQF
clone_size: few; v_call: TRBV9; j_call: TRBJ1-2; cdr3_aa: ASSGILYGYT
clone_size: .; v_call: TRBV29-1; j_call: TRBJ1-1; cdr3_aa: SAGGGAVTGNTEAF
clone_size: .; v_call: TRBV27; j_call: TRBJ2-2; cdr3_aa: ASSPGDTYTGELF
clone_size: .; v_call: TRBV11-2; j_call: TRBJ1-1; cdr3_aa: ASSSGEGTAF
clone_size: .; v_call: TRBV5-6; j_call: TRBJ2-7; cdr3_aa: ASSSLTGTGIQDEQY
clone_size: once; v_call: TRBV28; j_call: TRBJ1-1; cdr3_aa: ASMGRPGNTEAF
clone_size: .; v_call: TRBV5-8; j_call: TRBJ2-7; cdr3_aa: ASSFLSYEQY
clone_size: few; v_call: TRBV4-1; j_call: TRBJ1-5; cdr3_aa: ASSQFSGTGRQPQH
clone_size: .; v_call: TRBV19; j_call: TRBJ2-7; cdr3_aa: ASSIVAGAFSEQY
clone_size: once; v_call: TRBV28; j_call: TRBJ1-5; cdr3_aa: ASSWTGAGKQPQH
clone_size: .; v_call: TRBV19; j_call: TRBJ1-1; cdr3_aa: ASTVAGSRTEAF
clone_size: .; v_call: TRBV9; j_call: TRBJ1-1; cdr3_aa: ASSGGTPNTEAF